The 13 T cell receptor beta chains below were found in one sample sequenced in a study of regulatory T cells in long-lasting Graves disease. The authors built TCR beta libraries using iRepertoire HTBI primers and Arm-PCR of CDR3 regions. TCRdb used MiXCR to reprocess the multiplex PCR reads, holding one entry per CDR3 protein. In the table there are more than 450,000 distinct CDR3 sequences, about 16% of which are singletons. Sample time point: newly diagnosed GD, antithyroid drugs for less than 3 months. From PBMCs, RNA was extracted and then used to make the TCR library. These same records also appear under a second study, on T cells in Graves' hyperthyroidism and ophthalmopathy.

The sequences come from peripheral blood mononuclear cells (PBMCs), collected at new diagnosis, from a patient treated with antithyroid drugs. All receptors derive from a middle-aged man with Graves disease.

This clonotype has just a few counts. V is TRBV29-1 and J is TRBJ2-3; the D gene is possibly TRBD1 (6 bases). Germline lookup yields CDR1 SQVTM and CDR2 ANQGSEA. The CDR3 loop spans 13 amino acids. V was clipped by 6 bases and J by 3 bases, with 13 bases between them. The CDR3 DNA follows: TGCAGCGTCACAGGGAGAGGGACAGATACGCAGTATTTT. Its translation is CSVTGRGTDTQYF.

This clonotype was counted many times. The chain recombines TRBV28 with TRBJ2-2, with unresolved D. This CDR3 has 12 amino acids. Trimming cost V 7 bases and J 4 bases, with 7 bases left between them. The germline gives CDR1 MDHEN, CDR2 SYDVKM. In DNA, the CDR3 is TGTGCCAGCAACCTTTTCACCGGGGAGCTGTTTTTT. Translating it yields CASNLFTGELFF.

This clonotype turned up a few times. The gene calls are TRBV3-1 and TRBJ2-3; D may be TRBD1 (6 bases). Per germline, CDR1 LGHDT and CDR2 YNNKEL (reference sequence). This CDR3 region has 15 residues. Trimming took 4 bases from V and 1 from J, leaving 12 bases between them. Written as DNA, the CDR3 is TGTGCCAGCAGCCTAACAGGGAAACGCACAGATACGCAGTATTTT. It is translated as CASSLTGKRTDTQYF.

The chain employs TRBV19 and TRBJ1-5; D ambiguous. Germline CDR1 and CDR2: LNHDA and SQIVND (reference sequence). The CDR3 consists of 13 residues. V was cut by 6 bases and J by 5 bases, with 11 bases left in between. CDR3 region: CASSTDGDQPQHF. The CDR3 DNA reads TGTGCCAGTAGCACGGACGGCGATCAGCCCCAGCATTTT.

This clonotype has a handful of counts. The V call is TRBV12-3 or TRBV12-4, the J call TRBJ2-5; 7 bases are a match to TRBD2. The J segment lost 3 bases and the V segment lost 7 bases, leaving 11 bases of the junction unmatched. CDR3 length equals 15 residues. The CDR3 DNA follows: TGTGCCAGCAAAAATAGGGGAGGGCTGGAAGAGACCCAGTACTTC. Translated: CASKNRGGLEETQYF.

The chain combines TRBV5-6 with TRBJ2-2; a weak D match, TRBD1 (5 bases). Germline CDR1 SGHDT, CDR2 YYEEEE. Trimming stripped 0 bases from V and 7 bases from J, with 13 bases between. This CDR3 has 15 residues. As DNA, the CDR3 is TGTGCCAGCAGCTTGGGTCTAAATCAGGGCGGGGAGCTGTTTTTT. Amino acids: CASSLGLNQGGELFF.

This clonotype was seen many times. The chain carries TRBV20-1 and TRBJ2-7, with TRBD1 matching 7 bases. The CDR3 has 15 amino acids. Germline V gene lookup returns CDR1 DFQATT and CDR2 SNEGSKA (reference sequence). J lost 0 bases, V lost 6 bases, and 11 bases had no gene match. CDR3 sequence (DNA): TGCAGTGCCAATAACCGGGACAGAAGCTCCTACGAGCAGTACTTC. Translating gives CSANNRDRSSYEQYF.

With respect to this clonotype: A much larger clone is a single base away; this may be a read error. The chain couples TRBV9 to TRBJ2-1; D is perhaps TRBD1 (6 bases). The DNA matches TRBJ2-7 better at its end, which makes the J call doubtful. CDR1 is SGDLS and CDR2 is YYNGEE in the germline V gene. The CDR3 covers 16 residues. CDR3 protein: CASSYSDRSSYNEQYF. DNA of the CDR3: TGTGCCAGCAGCTATAGTGACAGGAGCTCCTACAATGAGCAGTACTTC.

This clonotype was detected only a few times. This chain connects TRBV6-1 to TRBJ2-7; D is undetermined. Trimming stripped 8 bases from V and 3 bases from J, with 14 bases between. Germline V CDR1 and CDR2: MNHNS, SASEGT. The CDR3 has 13 residues. CDR3 nucleotide sequence: TGTGCCAGCGGTCCGTCACCGGTCTACGAGCAGTACTTC. Translating it yields CASGPSPVYEQYF.

This clonotype appeared a few times. The chain combines TRBV28 with TRBJ2-2, with D possibly TRBD2 on 6 matching bases. The CDR3 extends over 15 amino acids. Trimming cost V 1 base and J 7 bases, with 13 bases left between them. Germline V gives CDR1 MDHEN, CDR2 SYDVKM. In nucleotides, the CDR3 is TGTGCCAGCAGTTTATCCGGGAGTTCCCGCGGGGAGCTGTTTTTT. It encodes CASSLSGSSRGELFF.

The table lists this clonotype with many counts. This sequence joins TRBV28 and TRBJ2-7, with D possibly TRBD1 on 5 matching bases. The CDR3 consists of 14 residues. The V end was cut by 6 bases, the J end by 3 bases, with 15 bases between. Germline V gene data show CDR1 as MDHEN and CDR2 as SYDVKM. The CDR3, as DNA: TGTGCCAGCAGGTTCTTAGGACAAGACTACGAGCAGTACTTC. It translates to CASRFLGQDYEQYF.

Ten or more counts support this clonotype. The V gene is TRBV5-8, the J gene TRBJ2-7, with D perhaps matching TRBD1 or TRBD2 (5 bases each). CDR3 length: 14 amino acids. V lost 1 base, J lost 6 bases, and 14 bases lay in between. Germline-derived CDR1 and CDR2 are SGHTS and YDEGEE. The CDR3 DNA reads as TGTGCCAGCAGCTTGACCGGGGCTAGAGGCGAGCAGTACTTC. Encoded protein: CASSLTGARGEQYF.

This clonotype was detected a few times. The V and J genes are TRBV5-1 and TRBJ2-7; D uncertain. Trimming removed 3 bases from V and 3 bases from J, with 13 bases in between. This CDR3 spans 14 amino acids. Germline values: CDR1 SGHRS, CDR2 YFSETQ. The CDR3 bases are TGCGCCAGCAGCTCCTCCCCCGCCGACTACGAGCAGTACTTC. It translates to CASSSSPADYEQYF.